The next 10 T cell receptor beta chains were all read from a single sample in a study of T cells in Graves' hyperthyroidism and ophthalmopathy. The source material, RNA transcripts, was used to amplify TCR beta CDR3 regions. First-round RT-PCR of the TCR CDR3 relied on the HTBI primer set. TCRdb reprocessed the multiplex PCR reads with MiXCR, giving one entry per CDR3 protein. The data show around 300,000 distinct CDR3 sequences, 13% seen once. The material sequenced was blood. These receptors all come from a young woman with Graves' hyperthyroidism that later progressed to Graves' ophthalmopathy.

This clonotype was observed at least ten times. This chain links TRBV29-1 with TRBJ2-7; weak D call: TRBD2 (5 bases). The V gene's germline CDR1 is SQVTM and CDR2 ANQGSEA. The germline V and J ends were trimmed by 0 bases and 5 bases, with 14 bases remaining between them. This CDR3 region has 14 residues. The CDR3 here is CSVEDGLAPDEQYF. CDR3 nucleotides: TGCAGCGTTGAAGACGGACTGGCCCCGGACGAGCAGTACTTC.

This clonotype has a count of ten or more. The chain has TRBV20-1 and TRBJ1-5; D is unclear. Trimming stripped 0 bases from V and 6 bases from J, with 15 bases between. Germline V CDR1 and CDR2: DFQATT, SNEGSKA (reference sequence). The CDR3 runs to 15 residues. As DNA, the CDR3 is TGCAGTGCTAGAGATCGCAAAGGTTTAAGTCAGCCCCAGCATTTT. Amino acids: CSARDRKGLSQPQHF.

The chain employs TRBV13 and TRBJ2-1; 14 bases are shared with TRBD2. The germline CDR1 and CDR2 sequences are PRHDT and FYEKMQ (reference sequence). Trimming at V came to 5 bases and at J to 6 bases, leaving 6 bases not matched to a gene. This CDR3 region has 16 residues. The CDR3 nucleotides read TGTGCCAGCAGCGACCGACTAGCGGGAGGGCCCAATGAGCAGTTCTTC. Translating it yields CASSDRLAGGPNEQFF.

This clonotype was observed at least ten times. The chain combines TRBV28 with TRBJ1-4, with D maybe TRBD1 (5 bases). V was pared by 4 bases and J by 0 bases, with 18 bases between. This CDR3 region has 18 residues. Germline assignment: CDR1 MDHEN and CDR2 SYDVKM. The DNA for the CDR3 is TGTGCCAGCAGTTCGTTATCCTGGGGGGGTGCAACTAATGAAAAACTGTTTTTT. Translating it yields CASSSLSWGGATNEKLFF.

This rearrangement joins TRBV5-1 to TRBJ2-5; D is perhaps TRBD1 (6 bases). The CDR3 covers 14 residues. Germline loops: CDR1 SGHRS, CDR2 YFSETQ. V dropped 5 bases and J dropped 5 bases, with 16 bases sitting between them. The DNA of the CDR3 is TGCGCCAGCAGGGCAGGGGTTAGGGGTGAGACCCAGTACTTC. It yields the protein CASRAGVRGETQYF.

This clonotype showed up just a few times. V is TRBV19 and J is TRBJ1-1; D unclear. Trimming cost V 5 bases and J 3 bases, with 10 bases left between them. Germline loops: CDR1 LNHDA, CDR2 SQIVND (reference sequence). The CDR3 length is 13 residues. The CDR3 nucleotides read TGTGCCAGTAGTCCTTCTACGGACACTGAAGCTTTCTTT. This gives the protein CASSPSTDTEAFF.

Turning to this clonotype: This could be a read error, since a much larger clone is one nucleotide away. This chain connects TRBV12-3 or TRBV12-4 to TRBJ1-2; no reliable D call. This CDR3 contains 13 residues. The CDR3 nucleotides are TGTGCCAGCAGTTTAGTCCCGGGTTATGGCTGCACCTTC. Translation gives CASSLVPGYGCTF.

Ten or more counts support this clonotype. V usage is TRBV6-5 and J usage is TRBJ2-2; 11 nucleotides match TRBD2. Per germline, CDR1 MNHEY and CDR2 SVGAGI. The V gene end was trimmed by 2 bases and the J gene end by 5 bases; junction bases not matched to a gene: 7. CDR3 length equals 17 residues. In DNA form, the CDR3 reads TGTGCCAGCAGTTACCCGCTCGGGACTAGCGGAACCGGGGAGCTGTTTTTT. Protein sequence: CASSYPLGTSGTGELFF.

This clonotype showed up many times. The CDR3 DNA reads as TGTGCCAGCAGCTTGGCTGTACAGACAAGCACAGATACGCAGTATTTT. It encodes CASSLAVQTSTDTQYF. This sequence joins TRBV5-6 and TRBJ2-3; D remains unclear. There are 16 residues in the CDR3. The V and J ends lost 0 bases and 0 bases respectively, with 11 bases between them. Per germline, CDR1 SGHDT and CDR2 YYEEEE.

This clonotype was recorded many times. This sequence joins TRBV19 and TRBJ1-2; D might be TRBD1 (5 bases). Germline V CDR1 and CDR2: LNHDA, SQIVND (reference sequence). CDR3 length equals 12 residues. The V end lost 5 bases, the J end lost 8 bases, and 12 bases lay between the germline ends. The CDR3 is CASSHQGRGYTF. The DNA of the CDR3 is TGTGCCAGTAGTCACCAGGGACGCGGCTACACCTTC. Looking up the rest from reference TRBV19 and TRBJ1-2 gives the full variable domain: DGGITQSPKYLFRKEGQNVTLSCEQNLNHDAMYWYRQDPGQGLRLIYYSQIVNDFQKGDIAEGYSVSREKKESFPLTVTSAQKNPTAFYLCASSHQGRGYTFGSGTRLTVV.